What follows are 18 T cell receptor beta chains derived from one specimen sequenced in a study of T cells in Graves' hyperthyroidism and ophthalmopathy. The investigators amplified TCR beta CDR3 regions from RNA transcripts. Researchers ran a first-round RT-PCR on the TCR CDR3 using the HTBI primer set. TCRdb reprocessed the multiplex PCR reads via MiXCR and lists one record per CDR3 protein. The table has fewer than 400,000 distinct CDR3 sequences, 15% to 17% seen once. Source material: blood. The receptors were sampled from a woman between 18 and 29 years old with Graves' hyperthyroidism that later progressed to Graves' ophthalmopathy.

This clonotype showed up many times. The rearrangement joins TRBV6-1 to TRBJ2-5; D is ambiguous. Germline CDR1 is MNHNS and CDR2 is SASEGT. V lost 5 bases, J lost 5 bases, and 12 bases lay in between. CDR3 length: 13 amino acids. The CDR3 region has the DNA TGTGCCAGCAGTTTCGAGTCGGTGGAGACCCAGTACTTC. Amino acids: CASSFESVETQYF.

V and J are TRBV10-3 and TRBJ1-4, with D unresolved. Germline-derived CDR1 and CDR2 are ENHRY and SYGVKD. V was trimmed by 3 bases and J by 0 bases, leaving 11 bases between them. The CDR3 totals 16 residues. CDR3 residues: CAISEREKSTNEKLFF. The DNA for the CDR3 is TGTGCCATCAGTGAAAGGGAAAAGTCAACTAATGAAAAACTGTTTTTT.

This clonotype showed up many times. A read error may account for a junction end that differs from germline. CDR3 nucleotide sequence: TGTGCCAGCAGCGAAGCAGGGGGCTCCTACGAGCAGTACTTC. Protein sequence: CASSEAGGSYEQYF. J is TRBJ2-7 and V is TRBV2; 7 nucleotides agree with TRBD1. Germline CDR1 and CDR2: SNHLY and FYNNEI. This CDR3 region has 14 residues.

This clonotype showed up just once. The chain's CDR3 is CASSYTATSGSRNEQFF. CDR3 DNA sequence: TGTGCCAGCAGTTACACAGCGACTAGCGGGAGTCGGAATGAGCAGTTCTTC. The chain is built from TRBV6-9 and TRBJ2-1; 12 nucleotides line up with TRBD2. The germline gives CDR1 MNHGY, CDR2 SVAAGI. This CDR3 is 17 amino acids long. V dropped 3 bases and J dropped 7; count of bases not matched to a gene: 10.

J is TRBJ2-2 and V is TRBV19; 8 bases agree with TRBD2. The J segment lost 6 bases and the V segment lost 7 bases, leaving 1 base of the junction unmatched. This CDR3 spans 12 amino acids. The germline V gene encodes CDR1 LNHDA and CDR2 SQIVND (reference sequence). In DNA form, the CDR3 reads TGTGCCAGTAACGGGAGGGCCGGGGAGCTGTTTTTT. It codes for CASNGRAGELFF.

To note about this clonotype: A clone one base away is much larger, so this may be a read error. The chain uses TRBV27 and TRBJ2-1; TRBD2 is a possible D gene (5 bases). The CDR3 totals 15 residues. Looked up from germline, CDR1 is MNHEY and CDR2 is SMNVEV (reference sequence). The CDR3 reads CASSSRRGPSGKQCF. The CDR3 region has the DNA TGTGCCAGCAGTTCTAGGAGAGGGCCGTCTGGCAAGCAGTGCTTC.

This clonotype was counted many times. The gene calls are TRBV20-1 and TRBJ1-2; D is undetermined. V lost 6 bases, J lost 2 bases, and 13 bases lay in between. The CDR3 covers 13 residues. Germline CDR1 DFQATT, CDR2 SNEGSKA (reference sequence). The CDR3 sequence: CSALYGNNYGYTF. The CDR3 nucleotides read TGCAGTGCCTTGTACGGGAACAACTATGGCTACACCTTC.

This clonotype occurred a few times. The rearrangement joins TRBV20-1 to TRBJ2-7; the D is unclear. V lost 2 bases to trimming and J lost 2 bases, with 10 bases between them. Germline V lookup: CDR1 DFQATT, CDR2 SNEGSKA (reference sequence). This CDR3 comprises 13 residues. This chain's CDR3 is CSARINSPYEQYF. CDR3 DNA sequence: TGCAGTGCTAGAATAAACAGCCCCTACGAGCAGTACTTC.

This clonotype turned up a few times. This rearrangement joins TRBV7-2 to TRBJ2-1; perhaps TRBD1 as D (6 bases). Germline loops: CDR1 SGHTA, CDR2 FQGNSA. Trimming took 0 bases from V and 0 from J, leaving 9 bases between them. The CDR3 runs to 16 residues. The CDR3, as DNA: TGTGCCAGCAGCTTAGCGGGGGCCAGCTCCTACAATGAGCAGTTCTTC. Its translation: CASSLAGASSYNEQFF.

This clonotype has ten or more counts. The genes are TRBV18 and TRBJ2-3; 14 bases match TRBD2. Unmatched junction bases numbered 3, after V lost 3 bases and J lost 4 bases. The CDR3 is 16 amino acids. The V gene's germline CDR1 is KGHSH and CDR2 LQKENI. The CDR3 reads CASSPGTSGSADTQYF. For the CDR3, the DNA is TGTGCCAGCTCACCGGGGACTAGCGGGAGCGCAGATACGCAGTATTTT. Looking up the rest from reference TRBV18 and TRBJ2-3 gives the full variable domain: NAGVMQNPRHLVRRRGQEARLRCSPMKGHSHVYWYRQLPEEGLKFMVYLQKENIIDESGMPKERFSAEFPKEGPSILRIQQVVRGDSAAYFCASSPGTSGSADTQYFGPGTRLTVL.

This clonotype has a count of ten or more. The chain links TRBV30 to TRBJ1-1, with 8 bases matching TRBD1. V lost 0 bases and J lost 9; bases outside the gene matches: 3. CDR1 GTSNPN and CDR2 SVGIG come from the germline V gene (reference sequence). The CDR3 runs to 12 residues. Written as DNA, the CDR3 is TGTGCCTGGAGTGTTGGGACAGGTCAAGCTTTCTTT. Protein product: CAWSVGTGQAFF.

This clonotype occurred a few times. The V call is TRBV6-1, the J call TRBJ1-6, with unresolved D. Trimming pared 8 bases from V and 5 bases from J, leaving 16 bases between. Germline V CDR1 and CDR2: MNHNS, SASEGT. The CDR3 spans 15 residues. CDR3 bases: TGTGCCAGCCTACGAACCGGGATCAATAATTCACCCCTCCACTTT. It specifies CASLRTGINNSPLHF.

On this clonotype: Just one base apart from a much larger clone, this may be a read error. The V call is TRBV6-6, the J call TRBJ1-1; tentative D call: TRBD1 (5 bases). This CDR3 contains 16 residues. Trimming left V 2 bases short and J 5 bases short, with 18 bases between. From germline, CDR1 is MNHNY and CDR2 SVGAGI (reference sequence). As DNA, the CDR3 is TGTGCCAGCAGTTACCCGAGGAGGGTGGGGGAGACTGAAGCTTTCTTT. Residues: CASSYPRRVGETEAFF.

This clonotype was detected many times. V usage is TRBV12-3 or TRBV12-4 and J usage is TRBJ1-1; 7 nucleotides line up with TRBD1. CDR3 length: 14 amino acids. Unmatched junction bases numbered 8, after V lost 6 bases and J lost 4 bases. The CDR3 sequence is CASRPTGDGTEAFF. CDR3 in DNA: TGTGCCAGCAGACCTACAGGGGATGGCACTGAAGCTTTCTTT.

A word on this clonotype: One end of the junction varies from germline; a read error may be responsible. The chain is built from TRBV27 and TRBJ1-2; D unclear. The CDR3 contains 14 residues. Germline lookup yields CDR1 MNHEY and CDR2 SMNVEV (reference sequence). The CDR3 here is CASSFKGPDYGHTF. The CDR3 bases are TGTGCCAGCAGTTTTAAGGGCCCCGACTATGGCCACACCTTC.

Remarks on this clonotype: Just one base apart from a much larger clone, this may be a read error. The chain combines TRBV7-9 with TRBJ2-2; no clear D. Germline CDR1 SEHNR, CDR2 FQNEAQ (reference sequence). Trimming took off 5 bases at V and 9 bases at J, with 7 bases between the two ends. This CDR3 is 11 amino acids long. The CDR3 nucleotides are TGTGCCAGCAGCCGAACATGGGAGCTGTTTTTT. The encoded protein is CASSRTWELFF.

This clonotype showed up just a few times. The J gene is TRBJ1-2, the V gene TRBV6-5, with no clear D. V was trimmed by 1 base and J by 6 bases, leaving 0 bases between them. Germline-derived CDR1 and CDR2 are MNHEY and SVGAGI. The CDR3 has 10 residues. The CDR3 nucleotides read TGTGCCAGCAGTTACTATGGCTACACCTTC. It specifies CASSYYGYTF.

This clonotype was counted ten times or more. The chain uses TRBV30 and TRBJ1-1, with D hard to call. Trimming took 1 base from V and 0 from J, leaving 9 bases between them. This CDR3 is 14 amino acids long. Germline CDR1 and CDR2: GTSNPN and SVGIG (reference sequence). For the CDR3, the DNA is TGTGCCTGGAGTGAGCGAAGTATGAACACTGAAGCTTTCTTT. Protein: CAWSERSMNTEAFF.